These 2 T cell receptor beta chains came from one sample sequenced in a study of tissue T cells after allogeneic stem cell transplantation. Produced via immunoSEQ multiplex PCR; TCRdb's table is partial and in-frame only. There are thousands of clones in the sample; 36% occur only once, and over 5.5% lies in the top ten. Time point reported: mouse harvest day 14 after allogeneic transplant. Tail vein injection delivered 10^7 T-cell-depleted bone marrow cells and 10^6 splenic CD5+ T cells. Sample: skin. The origin of the receptors is a female BALB/c mouse given C57BL/6 T cells with graft-versus-host disease after an allogeneic hematopoietic cell transplant.

This clone was seen once. Gene names and germline refer to mouse. The read terminates 1 residue ahead of where the CDR3 ends, so the germline J gene completes it. The V call is TRBV12-1, the J call TRBJ2-2, with D maybe TRBD1 (5 bases). Germline V gives CDR1 SGHSN, CDR2 HYEKVE. V was trimmed by 0 bases and J by 4 bases, leaving 8 bases between them. CDR3 length: 14 residues. The CDR3: CASSLEGITGQLYF. CDR3 bases read: TGTGCCAGCTCTCTCGAGGGGATCACCGGGCAGCTCTAC.

As for this clone: Mouse germline and gene names are used. The DNA ends 1 residue before the CDR3 does, and the rest of the CDR3 is filled in from the germline J gene. J is TRBJ1-3 and V is TRBV26; D possibly corresponds to TRBD1 (5 bases). CDR1 and CDR2 from the germline V gene are KGHPV and FQNQEV (reference sequence). The V end was cut by 4 bases, the J end by 0 bases, with 10 bases between. The CDR3 sequence is 15 residues long. The CDR3 bases that were read are TGTGCCAGCAGTCCCAGGGTCCTTTCTGGAAATACGCTCTAT. This encodes CASSPRVLSGNTLY. The full CDR3 sequence reads CASSPRVLSGNTLYF.